This T cell receptor (beta chain) was identified during a study of shared clonotypes between healthy human individuals. V was shortened by 1 base and J by 8 bases, with 12 bases between the two germline ends. Germline CDR1 SSHAT, CDR2 FNYEAQ (reference sequence). The CDR3 runs to 13 residues. Assay used: immunoSEQ multiplex PCR; TCRdb lists only in-frame clones, some missing. Found here are approximately 250,000 clones, over 60% of them singletons; the top ten hold approximately 12%. The chain employs TRBV7-7 and TRBJ2-7; D is unclear. Sequenced input: memory CD4+ T cells sorted from blood. Described subset: CD45RA-negative fraction. This clonotype was sampled from a man aged 30 to 39 in good health. The CDR3 DNA reads as TGTGCCAGCAGCTTAGGATCGACCTCTCAGCAGTACTTC. Translation: CASSLGSTSQQYF.